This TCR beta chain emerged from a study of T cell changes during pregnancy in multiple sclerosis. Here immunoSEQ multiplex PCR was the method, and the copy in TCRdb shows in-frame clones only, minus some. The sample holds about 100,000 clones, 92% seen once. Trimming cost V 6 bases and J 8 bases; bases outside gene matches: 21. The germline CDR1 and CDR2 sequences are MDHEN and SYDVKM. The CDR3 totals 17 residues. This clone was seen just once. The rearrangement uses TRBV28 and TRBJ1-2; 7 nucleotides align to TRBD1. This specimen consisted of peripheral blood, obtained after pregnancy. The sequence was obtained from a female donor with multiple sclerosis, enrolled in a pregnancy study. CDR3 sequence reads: CASSFTLGGSYLGGYTF. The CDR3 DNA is TGTGCCAGCAGCTTTACCTTAGGGGGCTCCTACTTGGGGGGCTACACCTTC.